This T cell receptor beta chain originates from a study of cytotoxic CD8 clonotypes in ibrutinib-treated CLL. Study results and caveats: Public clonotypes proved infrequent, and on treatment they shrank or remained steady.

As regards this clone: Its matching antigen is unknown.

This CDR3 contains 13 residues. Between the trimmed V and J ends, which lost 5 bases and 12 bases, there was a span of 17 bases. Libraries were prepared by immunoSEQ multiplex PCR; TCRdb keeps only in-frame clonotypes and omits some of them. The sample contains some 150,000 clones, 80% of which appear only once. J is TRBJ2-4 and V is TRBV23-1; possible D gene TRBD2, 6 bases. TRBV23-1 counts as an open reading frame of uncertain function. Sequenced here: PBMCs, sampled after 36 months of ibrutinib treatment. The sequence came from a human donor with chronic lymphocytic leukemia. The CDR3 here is CASSYRVGRYQYF. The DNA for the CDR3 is TGCGCCAGCAGTTACCGGGTGGGGAGGTATCAGTACTTC.